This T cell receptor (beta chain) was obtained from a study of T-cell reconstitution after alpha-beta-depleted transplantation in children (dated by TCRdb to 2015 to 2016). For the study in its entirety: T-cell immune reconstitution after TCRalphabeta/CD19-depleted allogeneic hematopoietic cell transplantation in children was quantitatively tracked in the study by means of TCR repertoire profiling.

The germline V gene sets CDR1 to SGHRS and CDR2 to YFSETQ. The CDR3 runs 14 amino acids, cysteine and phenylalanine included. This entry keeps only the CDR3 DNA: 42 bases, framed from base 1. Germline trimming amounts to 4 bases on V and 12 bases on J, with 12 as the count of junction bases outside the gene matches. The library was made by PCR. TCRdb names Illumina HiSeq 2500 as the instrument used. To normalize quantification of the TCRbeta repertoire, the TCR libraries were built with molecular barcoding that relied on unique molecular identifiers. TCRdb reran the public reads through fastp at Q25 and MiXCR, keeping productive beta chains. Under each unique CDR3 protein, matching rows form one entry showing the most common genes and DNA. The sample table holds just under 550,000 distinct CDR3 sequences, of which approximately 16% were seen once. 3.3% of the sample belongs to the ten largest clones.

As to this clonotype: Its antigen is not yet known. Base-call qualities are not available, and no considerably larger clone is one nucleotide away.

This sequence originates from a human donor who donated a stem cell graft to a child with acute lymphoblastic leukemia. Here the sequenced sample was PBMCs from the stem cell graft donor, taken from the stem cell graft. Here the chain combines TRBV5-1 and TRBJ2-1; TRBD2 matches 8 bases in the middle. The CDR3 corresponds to CASSLGAGAVGQFF. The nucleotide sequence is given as TGCGCCAGCAGCCTTGGAGCGGGAGCTGTGGGGCAGTTCTTC.